This TCR beta chain was captured in a study of cytomegalovirus exposure and HLA in healthy donors. PCR was performed using 60 Vbeta and 13 Jbeta primers. Assay: immunoSEQ multiplex PCR; the TCRdb copy retains only in-frame clones and omits some. The sample records 95,000 to 150,000 clones, nearly 80% being singletons. Trimming shortened V by 8 bases and J by 3 bases, and 8 bases separated the two germline ends. The CDR3 consists of 11 residues. Germline-derived CDR1 and CDR2 are MNHNS and SASEGT. V gene TRBV6-1 combines with J gene TRBJ2-7; D not certain. Sequenced: PBMCs. The receptor was isolated from a woman between 35 and 50 years old in good health and CMV-seronegative. In DNA form, the CDR3 reads TGTGCCAGCTTGATCGGCTACGAGCAGTACTTC. Amino acid sequence: CASLIGYEQYF.